Listed below are T cell receptor beta chains from one sample, sequenced in a study of regulatory T cells in long-lasting Graves disease. MiXCR, run by TCRdb on the multiplex PCR reads, gives a single entry per CDR3 protein. This table holds about 450,000 distinct CDR3 sequences, 14% found once. The data also belong to a second study, concerning T cells in Graves' hyperthyroidism and ophthalmopathy.

The sequenced sample was peripheral blood mononuclear cells (PBMCs), obtained at new diagnosis, from a patient treated with antithyroid drugs. The receptor set was obtained from a woman in her fifties or sixties with Graves disease. Both conserved end residues are part of each CDR3. A D gene is named only where the DNA matches it firmly. Only some rows state a clone size, as once, few, many or a class for expanded clones.

>TRBD2|TRBJ2-7|many|TRBV11-2
TGTGCCAGCAGCTTAGCGGTCGCCCTAGCGGGAGACCCTTGGGAGCAGTACTTC
CASSLAVALAGDPWEQYF
>.|TRBJ1-1|many|TRBV7-9
TGTGCCAGCAGCTTATCAGGGGTGGCTGAAGCTTTCTTT
CASSLSGVAEAFF
>TRBD1|TRBJ2-2|.|TRBV25-1
TGTGCCAGCAGTGAGGGCGACAGGGTAGGCACCGGGGAGCTGTTTTTT
CASSEGDRVGTGELFF
>.|TRBJ1-5|.|TRBV20-1
TGCAGTGCTAGTCGGGGTGAATCTGGACAGCCCCAGCATTTT
CSASRGESGQPQHF
>.|TRBJ2-3|many|TRBV27
TGTGCCAGCAGTTTATCCCCCTCTACAGGTGCCAGCACAGATACGCAGTATTTT
CASSLSPSTGASTDTQYF
>TRBD1|TRBJ2-2|few|TRBV12-5
TGTGCTAGTGGGCAGGGGGCAGGGTCATTGGTCGGGGGGCTGTTTTTT
CASGQGAGSLVGGLFF
>TRBD2|TRBJ2-2|.|TRBV4-2
TGTGCCAGCGGCCATAGGGGACTAGCGGGATACACCGGGGAGCTGTTTTTT
CASGHRGLAGYTGELFF
>.|TRBJ2-7|.|TRBV10-3
TGTGCCATCCAGGGAGTCGCGGATGAGCAGTACTTC
CAIQGVADEQYF
>.|TRBJ2-7|.|TRBV4-1
TGCGCCAGCAGCCAAGATGGGACCAGGGGCTCCTACGAGCAGTACTTC
CASSQDGTRGSYEQYF
>TRBD2|TRBJ2-1|many|TRBV20-1
TGCAGTGCTAGACCTTGGGGGGGGACTAGCGGGAGAAATGAGCAGTTCTTC
CSARPWGGTSGRNEQFF
>TRBD1|TRBJ2-1|.|TRBV14
TGTGCCAGCAGCCAAGACAGGGGGCTAGGGTTCAATGAGCAGTTCTTC
CASSQDRGLGFNEQFF
>TRBD1|TRBJ2-2|few|TRBV19
TGTGCCAGTAGCTTAACGACAGGGGGCACGACCGGGGAGCTGTTTTTT
CASSLTTGGTTGELFF
>TRBD2|TRBJ2-1|many|TRBV7-9
TGTGCCAGCAGCTTATCCCCTAGGACTAGCGGGAGAACTTCCTACAATGAGCAGTTCTTC
CASSLSPRTSGRTSYNEQFF
>.|TRBJ2-1|many|TRBV2
TGTGCCAGCAGTGAAGCGCTTCGGGGGAGTGGGTACAATGAGCAGTTCTTC
CASSEALRGSGYNEQFF
>.|TRBJ2-4|.|TRBV28
TGTGCCAGCAGTTTAGTGGGCGGTAGCATTCAGTACTTC
CASSLVGGSIQYF
>.|TRBJ2-3|many|TRBV10-3
TGTGCCATCAGTGAGGGCACAGATACGCAGTATTTT
CAISEGTDTQYF
>.|TRBJ2-6|many|TRBV5-5
TGTGCCAGCAGCTATGATGGGTTCGGGGCCAACGTCCTGACTTTC
CASSYDGFGANVLTF
>TRBD2|TRBJ2-7|many|TRBV6-2/TRBV6-3
TGTGCCAGCAGTGCTAGCGGGAACGAGCAGTACTTC
CASSASGNEQYF
>TRBD2|TRBJ2-2|.|TRBV6-1
TGTGCCAGCAAGACTTCGGCGGGGGTCACCGGGGAGCTGTTTTTT
CASKTSAGVTGELFF
>.|TRBJ2-3|few|TRBV6-1
TGTGCCAGCAGCCCACAAGACAGCACAGATACGCAGTATTTT
CASSPQDSTDTQYF
>.|TRBJ2-6|.|TRBV5-1
TGCGCCAGCAGCTTGATGGGGCCGCAAGGAGTACGCGGCTCTGGGGCCAACGTCCTGGCTTTC
CASSLMGPQGVRGSGANVLAF
>.|TRBJ1-5|many|TRBV5-5
TGTGCCAGCAGCTTGGCCGACGGGCAGCCCCAGCATTTT
CASSLADGQPQHF
>TRBD2|TRBJ2-5|many|TRBV11-2
TGTGCCAGCAGCTTAGGGGCGCTAGCGGGAGAGGGAGAGACCCAGTACTTC
CASSLGALAGEGETQYF
>.|TRBJ2-5|many|TRBV10-3
TGTGCCATCAGTGAGTCGACTCGGGACGGCCAAGAGACCCAGTACTTC
CAISESTRDGQETQYF
>TRBD2|TRBJ2-3|many|TRBV7-3
TGTGCCAGCAGCCAAAAGACTAGCGGCACAGATACGCAGTATTTT
CASSQKTSGTDTQYF
>.|TRBJ2-7|many|TRBV30
TGTGCCTGGAGATCACTCTACGAGCAGTACTTC
CAWRSLYEQYF
>.|TRBJ1-5|.|TRBV6-2/TRBV6-3
TGTGCCAGCAGTGGCTTCCGGGCAGGCCAGGGTCAGCCCCAGCATTTT
CASSGFRAGQGQPQHF
>.|TRBJ1-2|many|TRBV6-1
TGTGCCAGCAGACCCGACCTCGACCAGGGCTACACCTTC
CASRPDLDQGYTF
>.|TRBJ2-7|few|TRBV6-2/TRBV6-3
TGTGCCAGCAGTCACTCAGGGTCGGTCGGGATGGACGAGCAGTACTTC
CASSHSGSVGMDEQYF
>.|TRBJ1-4|many|TRBV5-1
TGCGCCAGCAGCGCCGACTTGGGAGCTAATGAAAAACTGTTTTTT
CASSADLGANEKLFF
>.|TRBJ2-7|few|TRBV3-1
TGTGCCAGCAGCCAAGCGGCAGGTCCCTACGAGCAGTACTTC
CASSQAAGPYEQYF
>TRBD1|TRBJ2-7|few|TRBV6-1
TGTGCCAGCAGTATCGGGGACAGGGACTACGAGCAGTACTTC
CASSIGDRDYEQYF
>.|TRBJ2-6|.|TRBV3-1
TGTGCCAGCAGCCAGTTTGCCAGGGGGGGCTCTGGGGCCAACGTCCTGACTTTC
CASSQFARGGSGANVLTF
>.|TRBJ2-3|many|TRBV11-2
TGTGCCAGCAGCTTAACGGGGGCTGGGGGGCGGAACACAGATACGCAGTATTTT
CASSLTGAGGRNTDTQYF
>TRBD1|TRBJ1-2|.|TRBV7-9
TGTGCCAGCAGCCCCGAGACAGGGAGGCCTACCTATGGCTACACCTTC
CASSPETGRPTYGYTF
>.|TRBJ2-1|few|TRBV9
TGTGCCAGCAGCCCTATAGTGGGGGAAGGGTACAATGAGCAGTTCTTC
CASSPIVGEGYNEQFF
>TRBD2|TRBJ2-6|few|TRBV7-8
TGTGCCAGCAGGTTATATGGCGGGGGTTATGGGGCCAACGTCCTGACTTTC
CASRLYGGGYGANVLTF
>.|TRBJ2-3|many|TRBV11-2
TGTGCCAGCAGCTTAGTGTGGGAGCGCACAGATACGCAGTATTTT
CASSLVWERTDTQYF
>TRBD1|TRBJ2-1|many|TRBV27
TGTGCCAGCAGTTTCGGGACAGCTAACTCCTACAATGAGCAGTTCTTC
CASSFGTANSYNEQFF
>.|TRBJ2-7|.|TRBV7-9
TGTGCCAGCAGCTTAGCCGGAGGACGGGGAGCCTACGAGCAGTACTTC
CASSLAGGRGAYEQYF
>.|TRBJ2-1|many|TRBV6-1
TGTGCCAGCAGGGTTCTTAGCTCCTACAATGAGCAGTTCTTC
CASRVLSSYNEQFF
>TRBD2|TRBJ2-1|many|TRBV11-1
TGTGCCAGCAGAAAACTAGCGGGCGGGTACAATGAGCAGTTCTTC
CASRKLAGGYNEQFF
>.|TRBJ2-7|many|TRBV6-1
TGTGCCAGCAGAGACTCGGCTAGCGGAGGGGGCTACGAGCAGTACTTC
CASRDSASGGGYEQYF
>.|TRBJ2-5|few|TRBV7-9
TGTGCCAGCAGCTTCTGGACTCAAGAGACCCAGTACTTC
CASSFWTQETQYF
>TRBD2|TRBJ2-3|many|TRBV6-1
TGTGCCAGCAATGAGCGGGAGGGGGGCACAGATACGCAGTATTTT
CASNEREGGTDTQYF